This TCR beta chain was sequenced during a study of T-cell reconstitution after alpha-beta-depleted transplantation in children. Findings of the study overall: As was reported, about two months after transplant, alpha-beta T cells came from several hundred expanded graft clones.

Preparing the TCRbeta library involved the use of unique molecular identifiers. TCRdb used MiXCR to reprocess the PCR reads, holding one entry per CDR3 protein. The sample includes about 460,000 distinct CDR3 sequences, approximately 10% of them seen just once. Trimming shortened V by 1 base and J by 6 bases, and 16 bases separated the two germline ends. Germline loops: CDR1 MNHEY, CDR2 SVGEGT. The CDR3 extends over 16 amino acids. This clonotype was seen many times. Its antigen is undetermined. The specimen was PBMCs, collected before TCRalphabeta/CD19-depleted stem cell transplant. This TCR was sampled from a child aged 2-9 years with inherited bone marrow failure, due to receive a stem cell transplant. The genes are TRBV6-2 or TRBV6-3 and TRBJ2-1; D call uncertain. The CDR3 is CASSYLAEPRRNEQFF. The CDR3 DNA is TGTGCCAGCAGTTACTTGGCGGAGCCAAGGCGCAATGAGCAGTTCTTC.